This T cell receptor (beta chain) appears in the sequencing data of a study of T cells in Graves' hyperthyroidism and ophthalmopathy. RNA transcripts yielded amplified TCR beta CDR3 regions. Primed by the HTBI set, a first-round RT-PCR was run on the TCR CDR3. TCRdb reanalysed the multiplex PCR reads using MiXCR and keeps one entry per CDR3 protein. The repertoire holds hundreds of thousands of distinct CDR3 sequences, roughly 14% seen once, with less than 15% in the top ten. This clonotype was recorded many times. The CDR3 is made up of 17 amino acids. The germline V and J ends were trimmed by 5 bases and 0 bases, with 20 bases remaining between them. Germline V gene data show CDR1 as MNHNS and CDR2 as SASEGT.

The sequence was collected from a man between 18 and 29 years old with Graves' ophthalmopathy. The J gene is TRBJ2-7, the V gene TRBV6-1; the D gene is possibly TRBD1 (5 bases). Sequences were obtained from blood. CDR3 region: CASSPLYRDSPSYEQYF. The CDR3 coding sequence is TGTGCCAGCAGTCCGCTATACAGAGACAGCCCCTCCTACGAGCAGTACTTC.